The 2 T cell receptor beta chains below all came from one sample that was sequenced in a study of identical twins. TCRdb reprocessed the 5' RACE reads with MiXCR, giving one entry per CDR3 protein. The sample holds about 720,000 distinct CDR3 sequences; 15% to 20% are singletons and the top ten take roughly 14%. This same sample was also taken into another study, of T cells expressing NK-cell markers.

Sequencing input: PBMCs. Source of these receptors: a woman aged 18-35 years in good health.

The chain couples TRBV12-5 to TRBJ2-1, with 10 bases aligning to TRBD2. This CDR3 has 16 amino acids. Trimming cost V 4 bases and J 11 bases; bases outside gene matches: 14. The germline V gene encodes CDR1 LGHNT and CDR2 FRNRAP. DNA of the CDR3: TGTGCTAGTGGTTCGATCCTAGCGGGAGTAAGCGGGAAGCAGTTCTTC. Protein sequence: CASGSILAGVSGKQFF.

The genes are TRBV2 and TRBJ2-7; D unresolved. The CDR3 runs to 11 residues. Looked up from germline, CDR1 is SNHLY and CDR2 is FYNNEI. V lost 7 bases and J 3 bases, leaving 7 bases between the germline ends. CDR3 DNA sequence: TGTGCCAGCATGCAAGACTACGAGCAGTACTTC. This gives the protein CASMQDYEQYF.